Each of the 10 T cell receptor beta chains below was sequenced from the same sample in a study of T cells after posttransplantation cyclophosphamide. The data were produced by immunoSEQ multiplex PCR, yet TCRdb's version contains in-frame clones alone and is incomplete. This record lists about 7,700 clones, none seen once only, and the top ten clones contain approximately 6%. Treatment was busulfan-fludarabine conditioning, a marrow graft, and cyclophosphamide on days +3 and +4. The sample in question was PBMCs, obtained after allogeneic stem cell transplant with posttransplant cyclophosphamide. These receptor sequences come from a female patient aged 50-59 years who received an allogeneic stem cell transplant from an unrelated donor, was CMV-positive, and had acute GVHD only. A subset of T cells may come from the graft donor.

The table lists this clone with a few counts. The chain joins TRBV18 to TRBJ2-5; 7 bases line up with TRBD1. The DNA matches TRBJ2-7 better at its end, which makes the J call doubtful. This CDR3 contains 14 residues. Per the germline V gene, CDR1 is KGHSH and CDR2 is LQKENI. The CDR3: CASSPGGRGSEQYF. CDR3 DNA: TGTGCCAGCTCACCAGGGGGCAGGGGGAGCGAGCAGTACTTC.

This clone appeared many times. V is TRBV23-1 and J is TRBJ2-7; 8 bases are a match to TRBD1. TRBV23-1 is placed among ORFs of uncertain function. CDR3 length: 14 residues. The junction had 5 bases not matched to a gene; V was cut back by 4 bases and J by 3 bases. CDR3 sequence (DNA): TGCGCCAGCAGTCGCCGGGACAGGTTCTACGAGCAGTACTTC. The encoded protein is CASSRRDRFYEQYF.

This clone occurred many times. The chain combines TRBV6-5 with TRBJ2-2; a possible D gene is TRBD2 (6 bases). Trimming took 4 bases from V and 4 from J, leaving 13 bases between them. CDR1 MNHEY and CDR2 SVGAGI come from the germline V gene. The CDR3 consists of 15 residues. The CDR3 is CASSWDLVGTGELFF. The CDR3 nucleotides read TGTGCCAGCAGTTGGGACTTAGTAGGCACCGGGGAGCTGTTTTTT.

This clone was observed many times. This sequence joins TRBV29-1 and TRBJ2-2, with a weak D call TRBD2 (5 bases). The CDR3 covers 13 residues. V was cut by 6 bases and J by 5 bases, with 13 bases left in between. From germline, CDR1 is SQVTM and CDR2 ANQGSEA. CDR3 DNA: TGCAGCGTCAACGGGATCTATACCGGGGAGCTGTTTTTT. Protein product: CSVNGIYTGELFF.

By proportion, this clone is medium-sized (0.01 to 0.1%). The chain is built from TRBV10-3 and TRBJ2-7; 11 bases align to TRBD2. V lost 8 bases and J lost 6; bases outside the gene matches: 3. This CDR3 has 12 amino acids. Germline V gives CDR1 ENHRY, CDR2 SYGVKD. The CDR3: CAIGSGRGEQYF. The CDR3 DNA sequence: TGTGCCATCGGTAGCGGGAGGGGCGAGCAGTACTTC.

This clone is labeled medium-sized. The CDR3 DNA reads as TGTGCCAGCAGCTCGACAGGGCATGGTTTTTTCTTT. Its translation is CASSSTGHGFFF. The chain joins TRBV11-3 to TRBJ1-1; 7 nucleotides agree with TRBD1. The CDR3 covers 12 residues. The V gene's germline CDR1 is SGHNT and CDR2 YENEEA. Trimming removed 4 bases from V and 13 bases from J; junction bases left unmatched: 9.

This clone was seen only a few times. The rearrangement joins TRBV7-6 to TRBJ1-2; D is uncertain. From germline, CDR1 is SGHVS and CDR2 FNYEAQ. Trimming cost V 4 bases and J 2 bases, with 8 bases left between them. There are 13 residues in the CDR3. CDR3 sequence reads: CASSSDGNYGYTF. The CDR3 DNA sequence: TGTGCCAGCAGCTCTGACGGGAACTATGGCTACACCTTC.

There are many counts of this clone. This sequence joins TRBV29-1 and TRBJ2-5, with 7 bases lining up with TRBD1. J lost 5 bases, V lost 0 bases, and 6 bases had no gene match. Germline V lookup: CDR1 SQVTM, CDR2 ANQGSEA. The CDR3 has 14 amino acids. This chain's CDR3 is CSVEDRDSWETQYF. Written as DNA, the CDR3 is TGCAGCGTTGAAGATCGGGACAGTTGGGAGACCCAGTACTTC.

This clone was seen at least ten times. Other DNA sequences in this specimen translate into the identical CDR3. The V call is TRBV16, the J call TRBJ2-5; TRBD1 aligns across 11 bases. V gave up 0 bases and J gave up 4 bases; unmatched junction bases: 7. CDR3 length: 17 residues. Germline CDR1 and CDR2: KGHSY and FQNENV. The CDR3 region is CASSQSKDRGQGETQYF. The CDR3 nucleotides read TGTGCCAGCAGCCAATCGAAGGACAGGGGGCAGGGAGAGACCCAGTACTTC.

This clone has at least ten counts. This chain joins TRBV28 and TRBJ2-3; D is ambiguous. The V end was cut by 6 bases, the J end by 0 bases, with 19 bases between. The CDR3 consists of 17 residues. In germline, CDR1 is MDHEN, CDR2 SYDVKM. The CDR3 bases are TGTGCCAGCAGCCTCACCTCATGGAGTCTAAGCACAGATACGCAGTATTTT. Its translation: CASSLTSWSLSTDTQYF.